This T cell receptor (beta chain) was recorded in a study of OX40 agonist ivuxolimab in advanced cancers. The wider study: Earlier treatment with anti-PD-1, anti-PD-L1 or anti-CTLA-4 was permitted, and roughly 40% had received some. There were three patients with partial responses, one having hepatocellular carcinoma and two cutaneous melanoma.

Patients were ruled out by autoimmune disease history or systemic immunosuppression. With 6 bases removed from V and 5 bases from J, the gap between germline ends came to 19 bases. The germline gives CDR1 SNHLY, CDR2 FYNNEI. This CDR3 has 15 amino acids. With regard to this clone: Its target is not known.

The study, taken as a whole, reports: Low normalized clonal expansion also occurred in some nonresponding patients.

Profiled with immunoSEQ multiplex PCR; TCRdb holds only in-frame clones, not every one. The table shows about 28,000 clones, with 80% to 85% occurring only once. The material was CD4+ or CD8+ T cells sorted from blood, obtained in a trial of the OX40 agonist ivuxolimab. This receptor was taken from an adult with an advanced solid tumor such as melanoma, head and neck, liver or kidney cancer. V is TRBV2 and J is TRBJ2-5, with D possibly TRBD1 on 6 matching bases. As DNA, the CDR3 is TGTGCCAGCAGAGTTTTCCGGGACACTTGGGAGACCCAGTACTTC. The encoded protein is CASRVFRDTWETQYF.